A single T cell receptor beta chain is shown here with its context. This sample was taken from a study of OX40 agonist ivuxolimab in advanced cancers. The investigators sampled blood at baseline, at cycle 4 day 1, and at cycle 7 day 1. Germline trimming cut 7 bases from V and 3 bases from J; bases unmatched to any gene: 11. Germline assignment: CDR1 MDHEN and CDR2 SYDVKM. This CDR3 spans 15 amino acids. Sequencing used immunoSEQ multiplex PCR; TCRdb keeps in-frame clones, though not all of them. The sample has 70,000 to 100,000 clones; more than 75% are singletons. This receptor was identified in an adult with an advanced solid tumor such as melanoma, head and neck, liver or kidney cancer. The chain is built from TRBV28 and TRBJ2-7; 8 bases agree with TRBD2. Sequenced here: CD4+ or CD8+ T cells sorted from blood, sampled in a trial of the OX40 agonist ivuxolimab. The chain's CDR3 is CASTPASGSYYEQYF. CDR3 coding DNA: TGTGCCAGCACCCCCGCCAGCGGGAGTTACTACGAGCAGTACTTC.